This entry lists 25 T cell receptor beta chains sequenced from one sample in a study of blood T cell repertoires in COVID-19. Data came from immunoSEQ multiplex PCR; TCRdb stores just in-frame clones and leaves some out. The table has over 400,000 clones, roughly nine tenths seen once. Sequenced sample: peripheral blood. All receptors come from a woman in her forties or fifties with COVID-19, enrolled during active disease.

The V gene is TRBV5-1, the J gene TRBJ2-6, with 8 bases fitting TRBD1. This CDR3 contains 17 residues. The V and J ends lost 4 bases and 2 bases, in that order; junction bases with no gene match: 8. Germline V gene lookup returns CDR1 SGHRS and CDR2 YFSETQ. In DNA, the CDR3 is TGCGCCAGCAGCCTGGGACAGGCCTATGCTGGGGCCAACGTCCTGACTTTC. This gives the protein CASSLGQAYAGANVLTF.

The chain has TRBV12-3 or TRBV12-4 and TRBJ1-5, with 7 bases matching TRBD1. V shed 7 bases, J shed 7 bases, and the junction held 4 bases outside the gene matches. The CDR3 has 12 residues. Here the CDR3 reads CASTRGEQPQHF. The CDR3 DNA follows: TGTGCCAGCACCAGGGGGGAGCAGCCCCAGCATTTT.

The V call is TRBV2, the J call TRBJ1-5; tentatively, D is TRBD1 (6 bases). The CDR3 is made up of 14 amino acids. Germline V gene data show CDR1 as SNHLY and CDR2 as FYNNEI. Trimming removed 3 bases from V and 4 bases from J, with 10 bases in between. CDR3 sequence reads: CASSESGANQPQHF. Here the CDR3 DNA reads TGTGCCAGCAGTGAGTCAGGGGCAAATCAGCCCCAGCATTTT.

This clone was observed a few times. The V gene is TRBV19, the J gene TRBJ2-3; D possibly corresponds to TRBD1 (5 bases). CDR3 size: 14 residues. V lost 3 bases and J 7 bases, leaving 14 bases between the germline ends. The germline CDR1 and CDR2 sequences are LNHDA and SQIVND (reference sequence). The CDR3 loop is CASSIGQGINTQYF. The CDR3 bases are TGTGCCAGTAGTATTGGGCAGGGAATCAATACGCAGTATTTT.

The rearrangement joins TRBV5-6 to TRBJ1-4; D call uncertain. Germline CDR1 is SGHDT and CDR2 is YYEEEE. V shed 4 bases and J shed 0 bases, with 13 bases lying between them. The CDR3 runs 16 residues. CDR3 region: CASSPNTASTNEKLFF. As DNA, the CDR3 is TGTGCCAGCAGCCCAAATACAGCCTCAACTAATGAAAAACTGTTTTTT.

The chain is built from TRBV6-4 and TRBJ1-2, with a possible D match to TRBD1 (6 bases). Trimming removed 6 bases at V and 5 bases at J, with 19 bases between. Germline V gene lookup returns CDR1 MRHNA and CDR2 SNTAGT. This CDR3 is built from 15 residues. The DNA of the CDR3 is TGTGCCAGCAGCGCCGAAGGGGGTGGTGGATATGGCTACACCTTC. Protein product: CASSAEGGGGYGYTF.

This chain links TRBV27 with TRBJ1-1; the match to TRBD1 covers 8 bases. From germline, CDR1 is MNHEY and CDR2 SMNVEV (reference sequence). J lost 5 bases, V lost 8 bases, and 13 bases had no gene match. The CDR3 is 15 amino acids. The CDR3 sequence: CASRPGGQVGTEAFF. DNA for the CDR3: TGTGCCAGCCGCCCCGGGGGACAGGTCGGGACTGAAGCTTTCTTT.

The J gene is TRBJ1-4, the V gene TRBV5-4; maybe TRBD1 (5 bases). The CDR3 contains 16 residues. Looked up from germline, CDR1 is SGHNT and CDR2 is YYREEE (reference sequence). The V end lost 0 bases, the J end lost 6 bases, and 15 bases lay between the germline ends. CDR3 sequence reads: CASSLGGGGGYEKLFF. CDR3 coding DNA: TGTGCCAGCAGCTTGGGCGGGGGAGGAGGATATGAAAAACTGTTTTTT. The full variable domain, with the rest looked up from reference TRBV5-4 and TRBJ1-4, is ETGVTQSPTHLIKTRGQQVTLRCSSQSGHNTVSWYQQALGQGPQFIFQYYREEENGRGNFPPRFSGLQFPNYSSELNVNALELDDSALYLCASSLGGGGGYEKLFFGSGTQLSVL.

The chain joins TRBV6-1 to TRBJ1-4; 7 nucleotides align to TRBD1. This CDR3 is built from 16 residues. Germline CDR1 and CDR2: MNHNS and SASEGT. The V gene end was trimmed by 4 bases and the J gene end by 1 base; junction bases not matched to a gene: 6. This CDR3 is CASSGDRDRTNEKLFF. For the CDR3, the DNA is TGTGCCAGCAGTGGAGACAGGGATCGAACTAATGAAAAACTGTTTTTT.

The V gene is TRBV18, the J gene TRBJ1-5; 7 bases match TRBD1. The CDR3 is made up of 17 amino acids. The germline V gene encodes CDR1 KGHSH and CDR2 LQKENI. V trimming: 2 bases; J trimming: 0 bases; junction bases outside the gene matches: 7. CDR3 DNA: TGTGCCAGCTCACCAGACAGGGAGGTAAATAGCAATCAGCCCCAGCATTTT. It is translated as CASSPDREVNSNQPQHF.

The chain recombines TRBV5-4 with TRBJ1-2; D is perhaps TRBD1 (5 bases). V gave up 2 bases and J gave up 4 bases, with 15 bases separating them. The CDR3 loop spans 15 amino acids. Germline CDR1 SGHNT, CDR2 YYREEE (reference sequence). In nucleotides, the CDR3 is TGTGCCAGCAGCTTAGGAGTGGTGGGGGGCTATGGCTACACCTTC. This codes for CASSLGVVGGYGYTF.

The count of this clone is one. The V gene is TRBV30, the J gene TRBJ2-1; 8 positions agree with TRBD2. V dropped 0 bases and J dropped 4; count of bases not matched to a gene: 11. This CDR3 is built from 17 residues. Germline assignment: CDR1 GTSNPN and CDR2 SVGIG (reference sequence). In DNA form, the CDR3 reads TGTGCCTGGAGTGTACGGGAGGGGCGGGGATTATACAATGAGCAGTTCTTC. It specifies CAWSVREGRGLYNEQFF.

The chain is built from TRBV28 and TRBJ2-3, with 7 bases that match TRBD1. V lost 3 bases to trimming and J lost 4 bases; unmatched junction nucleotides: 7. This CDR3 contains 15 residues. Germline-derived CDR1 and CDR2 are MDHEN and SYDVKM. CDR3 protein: CASSLTGKYADTQYF. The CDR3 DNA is TGTGCCAGCAGTTTGACAGGGAAGTATGCAGATACGCAGTATTTT.

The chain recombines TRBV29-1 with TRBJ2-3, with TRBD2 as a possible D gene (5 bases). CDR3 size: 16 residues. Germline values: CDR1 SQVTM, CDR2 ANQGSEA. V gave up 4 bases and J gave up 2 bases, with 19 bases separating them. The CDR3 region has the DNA TGCAGCGTTGGAGGCTTTAGCGCGACCTTCACAGATACGCAGTATTTT. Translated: CSVGGFSATFTDTQYF.

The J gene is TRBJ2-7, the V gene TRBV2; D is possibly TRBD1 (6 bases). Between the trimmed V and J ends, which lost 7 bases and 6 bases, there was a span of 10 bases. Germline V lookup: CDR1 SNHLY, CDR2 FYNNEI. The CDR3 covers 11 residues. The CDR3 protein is CASKQGSEQYF. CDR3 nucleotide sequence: TGTGCCAGCAAACAGGGCTCCGAGCAGTACTTC.

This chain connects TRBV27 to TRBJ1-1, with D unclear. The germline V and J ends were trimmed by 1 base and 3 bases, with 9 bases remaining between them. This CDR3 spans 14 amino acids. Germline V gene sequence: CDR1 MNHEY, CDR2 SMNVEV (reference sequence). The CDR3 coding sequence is TGTGCCAGCAGTTTATACCCCTCAGACACTGAAGCTTTCTTT. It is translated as CASSLYPSDTEAFF.

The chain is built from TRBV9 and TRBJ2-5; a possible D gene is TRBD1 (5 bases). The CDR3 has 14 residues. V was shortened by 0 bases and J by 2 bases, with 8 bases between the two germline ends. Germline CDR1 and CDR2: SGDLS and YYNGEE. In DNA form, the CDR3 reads TGTGCCAGCAGCGTAGCGACAGCTCAAGAGACCCAGTACTTC. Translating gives CASSVATAQETQYF.

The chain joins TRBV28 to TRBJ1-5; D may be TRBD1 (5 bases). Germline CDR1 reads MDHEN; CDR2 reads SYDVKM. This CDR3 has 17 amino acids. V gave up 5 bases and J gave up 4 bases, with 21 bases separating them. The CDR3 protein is CASSTPLVEGLNQPQHF. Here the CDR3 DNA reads TGTGCCAGCAGTACCCCCCTGGTGGAGGGGCTTAATCAGCCCCAGCATTTT.

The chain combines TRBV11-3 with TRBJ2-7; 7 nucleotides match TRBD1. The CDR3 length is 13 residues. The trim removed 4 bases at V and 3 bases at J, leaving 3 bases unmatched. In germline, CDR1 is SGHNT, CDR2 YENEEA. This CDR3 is CASSSGTDYEQYF. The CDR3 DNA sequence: TGTGCCAGCAGCTCCGGGACAGACTACGAGCAGTACTTC.

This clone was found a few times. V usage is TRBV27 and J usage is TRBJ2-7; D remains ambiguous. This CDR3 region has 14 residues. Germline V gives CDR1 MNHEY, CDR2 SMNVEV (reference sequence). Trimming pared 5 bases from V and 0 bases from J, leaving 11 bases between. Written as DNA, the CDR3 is TGTGCCAGCAGTGCTATCGGTCCCTCCTACGAGCAGTACTTC. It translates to CASSAIGPSYEQYF.

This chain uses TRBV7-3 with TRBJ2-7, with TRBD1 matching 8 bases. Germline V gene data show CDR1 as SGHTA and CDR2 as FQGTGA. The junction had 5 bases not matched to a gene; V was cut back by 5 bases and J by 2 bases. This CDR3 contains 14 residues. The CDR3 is CASSPQQGAYEQYF. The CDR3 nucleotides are TGTGCCAGCAGCCCCCAACAGGGGGCCTACGAGCAGTACTTC.

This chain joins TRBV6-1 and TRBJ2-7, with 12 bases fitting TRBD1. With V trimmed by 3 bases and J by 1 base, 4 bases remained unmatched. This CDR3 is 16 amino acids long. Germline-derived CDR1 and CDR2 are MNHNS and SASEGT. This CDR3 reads CASSEGTGGVSYEQYF. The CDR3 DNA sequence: TGTGCCAGCAGTGAGGGGACAGGGGGCGTTTCCTACGAGCAGTACTTC.

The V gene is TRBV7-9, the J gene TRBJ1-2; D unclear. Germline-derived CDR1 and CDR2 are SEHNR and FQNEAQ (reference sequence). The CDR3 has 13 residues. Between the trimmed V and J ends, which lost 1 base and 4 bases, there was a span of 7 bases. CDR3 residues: CASSLDPFYGYTF. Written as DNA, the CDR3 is TGTGCCAGCAGCTTAGATCCCTTCTATGGCTACACCTTC.

Here the CDR3 reads CASSLLTDPYGYTF. The CDR3 DNA is TGTGCCAGCAGCTTACTAACAGACCCCTATGGCTACACCTTC. The rearrangement joins TRBV7-2 to TRBJ1-2; no reliable D call. Per the germline V gene, CDR1 is SGHTA and CDR2 is FQGNSA. Deletions cut 2 bases from V and 4 bases from J, with 11 bases between. This CDR3 has 14 amino acids.

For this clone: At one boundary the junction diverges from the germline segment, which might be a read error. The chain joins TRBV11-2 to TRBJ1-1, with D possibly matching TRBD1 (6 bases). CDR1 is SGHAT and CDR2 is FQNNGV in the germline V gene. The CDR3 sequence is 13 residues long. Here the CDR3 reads CASSLAGATQAFF. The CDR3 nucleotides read TGTGCCAGCAGCTTAGCAGGGGCCACTCAAGCTTTCTTT.